The next 19 T cell receptor beta chains were all read from a single sample in a study of CXCR3-negative and CXCR3-positive naive CD8 T cells. cDNA libraries for TRB were generated by 5' RACE incorporating UMI labels. TCRdb re-analyzed the 5' RACE reads; it lists each CDR3 protein once, without DNA. The table lists 45,000 to 60,000 distinct CDR3 sequences. Material: naive CXCR3- CD8+ T cells from blood. Stated subset: CD45RO-CCR7+CD27+CD95- naive CD8+ T cells lacking CXCR3 (TNR3-). The receptors shown here come from a human donor in good health. Some clones in this sample may be carry-over from other donors' samples.

The J gene is TRBJ2-1, the V gene TRBV12-3 or TRBV12-4; TCRdb's D call, TRBD2, is unchecked because there is no DNA. CDR3 length: 13 amino acids. Here the CDR3 reads CASSQTSVNEQFF.

The genes are TRBV7-3 and TRBJ2-2. CDR3 length equals 12 residues. Germline-derived CDR1 and CDR2 are SGHTA and FQGTGA. CDR3 region: CASSFTGGELFF. Using reference TRBV7-3 and TRBJ2-2 for the parts outside the CDR3, the full variable domain is GAGVSQTPSNKVTEKGKYVELRCDPISGHTALYWYRQSLGQGPEFLIYFQGTGAADDSGLPNDRFFAVRPEGSVSTLKIQRTERGDSAVYLCASSFTGGELFFGEGSRLTVL.

The gene calls are TRBV9 and TRBJ2-1; TCRdb designates TRBD2, a call that cannot be tested without DNA. The CDR3 spans 16 residues. Germline loops: CDR1 SGDLS, CDR2 YYNGEE. CDR3 region: CASSVGALAGEIEQFF.

The genes are TRBV7-9 and TRBJ2-5; the D gene TCRdb calls, TRBD2, cannot be checked with no DNA. CDR1 and CDR2 (germline): SEHNR, FQNEAQ (reference sequence). This CDR3 is built from 19 residues. The CDR3 spells CASSLAETSGAKPRETQYF.

The chain joins TRBV7-3 to TRBJ2-7; absent DNA, TCRdb's TRBD2 call cannot be checked. The CDR3 is made up of 14 amino acids. CDR1 is SGHTA, CDR2 FQGTGA, per germline. The CDR3 loop is CASSIGTSGLEQYF.

This rearrangement joins TRBV6-6 to TRBJ2-7. Germline V gives CDR1 MNHNY, CDR2 SVGAGI (reference sequence). This CDR3 comprises 17 residues. The CDR3 loop is CASSYSPLGGSSYEQYF.

The chain combines TRBV7-2 with TRBJ2-7; TCRdb returns TRBD1, unconfirmable since there is no DNA. Germline CDR1 and CDR2: SGHTA and FQGNSA. This CDR3 comprises 16 residues. CDR3 in amino acids: CASSLGTGTRIYEQYF.

V and J are TRBV28 and TRBJ2-3; the D call from TCRdb, TRBD2, cannot be confirmed without DNA. The CDR3 totals 16 residues. CDR1 MDHEN and CDR2 SYDVKM come from the germline V gene. The CDR3 here is CASATFLESREDTQYF.

This sequence joins TRBV29-1 and TRBJ2-5; TCRdb selects TRBD1, and the lack of DNA leaves this call unchecked. The CDR3 is 13 residues long. Per the germline V gene, CDR1 is SQVTM and CDR2 is ANQGSEA. The CDR3 is CSVDQQDLATQYF.

This chain links TRBV29-1 with TRBJ1-1. CDR3 length: 13 amino acids. The V gene's germline CDR1 is SQVTM and CDR2 ANQGSEA. CDR3 sequence: CSVVTSLEFEAFF. The variable domain in full, completed from reference TRBV29-1 and TRBJ1-1, reads SAVISQKPSRDICQRGTSLTIQCQVDSQVTMMFWYRQQPGQSLTLIATANQGSEATYESGFVIDKFPISRPNLTFSTLTVSNMSPEDSSIYLCSVVTSLEFEAFFGQGTRLTVV.

The chain has TRBV29-1 and TRBJ1-1. CDR1 and CDR2 (germline): SQVTM, ANQGSEA. CDR3 size: 14 residues. CDR3 amino acids: CSVVWAERYTEAFF.

The chain links TRBV7-9 to TRBJ2-1. The germline V gene has CDR1 SEHNR and CDR2 FQNEAQ (reference sequence). This CDR3 has 12 amino acids. This chain's CDR3 is CASSLLVNEQFF.

V gene TRBV5-6 combines with J gene TRBJ2-7; without DNA, the TCRdb call of TRBD1 cannot be checked. There are 16 residues in the CDR3. Germline lookup yields CDR1 SGHDT and CDR2 YYEEEE. CDR3 sequence: CASSLLRGTVDYEQYF.

This sequence joins TRBV6-5 and TRBJ2-2; TCRdb's D call of TRBD1 is untestable without DNA. Germline assignment: CDR1 MNHEY and CDR2 SVGAGI. This CDR3 is built from 14 residues. CDR3: CASSYSEGAGELFF.

The chain couples TRBV7-9 to TRBJ2-5; TCRdb's D call of TRBD2 is untestable without DNA. Germline lookup yields CDR1 SEHNR and CDR2 FQNEAQ (reference sequence). The CDR3 runs 16 residues. CDR3 sequence: CASSLGGRVRQETQYF.

The V call is TRBV28, the J call TRBJ2-3; TCRdb proposes TRBD1, but this gene call is untestable without DNA. The CDR3 consists of 14 residues. From germline, CDR1 is MDHEN and CDR2 SYDVKM. CDR3: CASRDRGQTDTQYF.

The chain joins TRBV7-9 to TRBJ2-7; the TRBD1 assignment by TCRdb is unverifiable without DNA. The CDR3 is 15 residues long. Germline CDR1 reads SEHNR; CDR2 reads FQNEAQ (reference sequence). CDR3 sequence: CASSSGQLSSYEQYF.

V gene TRBV12-3 or TRBV12-4 combines with J gene TRBJ2-1; TCRdb designates TRBD1, a call that cannot be tested without DNA. CDR3 length: 15 amino acids. CDR3 in amino acids: CASSSGQGLPNEQLF.

The chain is built from TRBV20-1 and TRBJ2-3; TCRdb gives TRBD1 as the D gene, but with no DNA this cannot be confirmed. Germline V gene data show CDR1 as DFQATT and CDR2 as SNEGSKA (reference sequence). The CDR3 contains 16 residues. CDR3 residues: CSARGPGGGVLDTQYF.